These T cell receptor beta chains were read from a single sample in a study of blood T cell repertoires in COVID-19. The protocol was immunoSEQ multiplex PCR, while the TCRdb copy is restricted to in-frame clones and leaves out a portion. The sample holds 250,000 to 300,000 clones, about nine tenths seen once. Source material: PBMCs or T cells enriched from blood (not recorded which). All receptors derive from a woman aged 60-75 years who had recovered from COVID-19. Each CDR3 is given with its conserved first and last residue. The order of the fields is V gene, J gene, D gene, clone size, CDR3 length, CDR3 DNA, CDR3 protein. The D gene is left open where the match is weak. Size values are once, few and many counts, or a class for expanded clones, and some rows have none.

TRBV28	TRBJ1-4	NA	NA	16	TGTGCCAGCAGCCGAAGGTCCGTCGACGAGGGTGAAAAACTGTTTTTT	CASSRRSVDEGEKLFF
TRBV7-3	TRBJ2-1	TRBD2	NA	17	TGTGCCAGCAGCTTACCTGGTACTAGCGGGGGGGCACATGAGCAGTTCTTC	CASSLPGTSGGAHEQFF
TRBV9	TRBJ2-1	NA	NA	15	TGTGCCAGCAGCGTAGGGACTTACTATGCCAATGAGCAGTTCTTC	CASSVGTYYANEQFF
TRBV5-1	TRBJ1-2	TRBD1	NA	15	TGCGCCAGCAAAACCCCGGGACAGGGAAAGGATGGCTACACCTTC	CASKTPGQGKDGYTF
TRBV5-1	TRBJ2-7	NA	once	13	TGCGCCAGCAGCTTGAGCAATATGTACGAGCAGTACTTC	CASSLSNMYEQYF
TRBV4-1	TRBJ1-1	NA	NA	14	TGCGCCAGCAGCCAGCTACGACAGAACACTGAAGCTTTCTTT	CASSQLRQNTEAFF
TRBV7-3	TRBJ1-1	NA	once	14	TGTGCCAGCAAACTCGGGGGGGAGAACACTGAAGCTTTCTTT	CASKLGGENTEAFF
TRBV11-3	TRBJ2-5	TRBD2	NA	14	TGTGCCAGCAGCTTAGGCCTAGCGGAAGAGACCCAGTACTTC	CASSLGLAEETQYF
TRBV7-2	TRBJ1-2	TRBD1	once	15	TGTGCCAGCAGCTTATTTACCAGGGGGCCCTATGGCTACACCTTC	CASSLFTRGPYGYTF
TRBV6-5	TRBJ1-1	NA	NA	14	TGTGCCAGCATACGGACAGTCGCGAACACTGAAGCTTTCTTT	CASIRTVANTEAFF
TRBV18	TRBJ1-4	TRBD1	NA	16	TGTGCCAGCTCACCCCGGGCCGGGACAGATAATGAAAAACTGTTTTTT	CASSPRAGTDNEKLFF
TRBV11-2	TRBJ2-5	NA	once	16	TGTGCCAGCAGCTCCTACAGGGTACAAGAAGGTGGGACCCAGTACTTC	CASSSYRVQEGGTQYF
TRBV5-1	TRBJ1-6	TRBD1	NA	16	TGCGCCAGCAGCTTGGGGTGGGGGACAGGTAATTCACCCCTCCACTTT	CASSLGWGTGNSPLHF
TRBV4-1	TRBJ1-2	NA	NA	14	TGCGCCAGCAGCCAAATCGACGGGATTTATGGCTACACCTTC	CASSQIDGIYGYTF
TRBV19	TRBJ2-5	TRBD2	NA	15	TGTGCCAGTAGTATAGCTAGCGGGGGATTGGAGACCCAGTACTTC	CASSIASGGLETQYF
TRBV7-3	TRBJ2-5	TRBD1	NA	13	TGTGCCAGCAGCGCAGGACAGGCCGAGACCCAGTACTTC	CASSAGQAETQYF
TRBV23-1	TRBJ2-1	TRBD2	NA	19	TGCGCCAGCGGAAGGGCGGGACTAGCGGGGGGGCCTATATGGAATGAGCAGTTCTTC	CASGRAGLAGGPIWNEQFF
TRBV28	TRBJ1-1	TRBD1	NA	14	TGTGCCAGCACCCTGACAGGGGGCGGCACTGAAGCTTTCTTT	CASTLTGGGTEAFF
TRBV29-1	TRBJ2-1	NA	NA	13	TGCAGCGTTGAATCCCCGCCTAGCAATGAGCAGTTCTTC	CSVESPPSNEQFF
TRBV5-1	TRBJ1-1	NA	NA	13	TGCGCCAGCAGCTTGACAGCGAACACTGAAGCTTTCTTT	CASSLTANTEAFF
TRBV30	TRBJ1-2	NA	once	12	TGTGCCTGGTCAGGGGTTTACTATGGCTACACCTTC	CAWSGVYYGYTF
TRBV30	TRBJ2-2	TRBD1	NA	14	TGTGCCTGGAGACAGGGGGCTGACACCGGGGAGCTGTTTTTT	CAWRQGADTGELFF
TRBV25-1	TRBJ1-3	NA	NA	14	TGTGCCAGCAGTGACTCAGTCTCTGGAAACACCATATATTTT	CASSDSVSGNTIYF
TRBV19	TRBJ2-1	NA	NA	14	TGTGCCAGTGGGTGGTCCTCTCAGGGTTATGAGCAGTTCTTC	CASGWSSQGYEQFF
TRBV29-1	TRBJ2-3	TRBD1	NA	12	TGCAGCGTCCAGGGACAGGAGGCTACGCAGTATTTT	CSVQGQEATQYF
TRBV7-9	TRBJ2-1	TRBD1	NA	14	TGTGCCAGCAGCAGATCCGGGACAGGAAATGAGCAGTTCTTC	CASSRSGTGNEQFF
TRBV24-1	TRBJ2-2	NA	NA	14	TGTGCCACCATCGGGTTCACCTCATCCGGGGAGCTGTTTTTT	CATIGFTSSGELFF
TRBV11-2	TRBJ1-4	NA	few	11	TGTGCCAGCAGCTTTAGTGAAAAACTGTTTTTT	CASSFSEKLFF
TRBV13	TRBJ1-6	NA	NA	15	TGTGCCAGCAGCTATGGCGGCTCCTATAATTCACCCCTCCACTTT	CASSYGGSYNSPLHF
TRBV7-9	TRBJ2-1	TRBD2	NA	15	TGTGCCAGCAGCTTTTCCGAAGCGGGAGGGAATGAGCAGTTCTTC	CASSFSEAGGNEQFF
TRBV10-3	TRBJ2-5	NA	once	12	TGTGCCATCAGTGAAGAAGAGGAGACCCAGTACTTC	CAISEEEETQYF
TRBV7-9	TRBJ1-1	NA	NA	12	TGTGCCAGCAGCTTAGATGTAACAGAAGCTTTCTTT	CASSLDVTEAFF
TRBV15	TRBJ1-6	TRBD1	NA	17	TGTGCCACCAGCAGAGGACAGGGGGATCTGGCTAATTCACCCCTCCACTTT	CATSRGQGDLANSPLHF